These 5 T cell receptor beta chains came from one sample sequenced in a study of molecular identifiers for immune sequencing clone quantification (dated by TCRdb to the late 2010s). Preparation of the library involved PCR. TCRdb records Illumina HiSeq 4000 as the sequencer. TCRdb took the public reads, trimmed them with fastp at Q25, ran MiXCR for clone calling and kept in-frame beta chains. Each record represents a unique CDR3 protein, reported with the most common genes and DNA among its rows. Within this sample are about 54,000 distinct CDR3 sequences, with under 30% of them counted one time only. About 1.9% of the sample comes from the top ten. The material sequenced was naive CD8+ T cells from blood, with Jurkat cell RNA spiked in. Sample cell subset or site, as interpreted from the label and publication: FACS-sorted CD8+CD4-CCR7+CD45RA+ naive T cells. The receptor set was obtained from a human donor in good health. Some libraries in this study had Jurkat cell RNA spiked in.

The sample holds a few counts of this clonotype. The rearrangement joins TRBV12-2 to TRBJ1-1; the D segment call TRBD1 is taken from the table without a DNA check. TRBV12-2 is a pseudogene segment. The CDR3 runs to 11 residues. This CDR3 reads CASRLVGGAFF. DNA of the CDR3: TGTGCAAGTCGCTTAGTAGGGGGGGCTTTCTTT.

In its sample, this clonotype was seen many times. The chain recombines TRBV3-1 with TRBJ1-5; TRBD1 might be the D (5 bases). Looked up from germline, CDR1 is LGHDT and CDR2 is YNNKEL (reference sequence). The length of the CDR3 is 17 residues. The ends were cut back, 0 bases at V and 2 bases at J, with 14 bases in the middle. CDR3 loop: CASSQDPGQGGNQPQHF. As DNA, the CDR3 is TGTGCCAGCAGCCAAGATCCTGGCCAGGGAGGCAATCAGCCCCAGCATTTT.

About this clonotype: This may come from a read error, since a much larger clone is one base off. The chain joins TRBV29-1 to TRBJ1-4; TRBD1 might be the D (5 bases). The CDR3 contains 12 residues. Trimming removed 6 bases at V and 6 bases at J, with 11 bases between. The germline V gene encodes CDR1 SQVTM and CDR2 ANQGSEA. The CDR3 DNA reads as TGCAGCGTGGACCTAGGGGATGAAAAACTGTTTTTT. This translates into CSVDLGDEKLFF.

As for this clonotype: A much larger clone differs from this one at a single base, so this may be a read error. Since the CDR3 does not end with the conserved phenylalanine or tryptophan, this likely comes from a read error. The chain recombines TRBV19 with TRBJ1-1; no clear D gene. V lost 8 bases and J lost 1, with 11 bases in between. Germline V CDR1 and CDR2: LNHDA, SQIVND (reference sequence). The CDR3 contains 13 residues. CDR3 sequence: CASSDPENTEAFS. The CDR3 bases are TGTGCCAGTTCCGATCCCGAGAACACTGAAGCTTTCTCT.

The J gene is TRBJ1-1, the V gene TRBV30, with D hard to call. CDR1 and CDR2 (germline): GTSNPN, SVGIG (reference sequence). Trimming cost V 3 bases and J 10 bases, with 12 bases left between them. The CDR3 is made up of 11 amino acids. CDR3 amino acids: CAWSVQAGAFF. CDR3 coding DNA: TGTGCCTGGAGCGTACAAGCGGGAGCTTTCTTT.